These 14 T cell receptor beta chains were all obtained from the same sample, sequenced in a study of shared clonotypes between healthy human individuals. Libraries were prepared by immunoSEQ multiplex PCR; TCRdb keeps only in-frame clonotypes and omits some of them. The sample carries approximately 1,500,000 clones, approximately 97% recorded once. Source material: naive CD4+ T cells sorted from blood. Regarding subset: CD45RA+ positively selected. The receptors were sampled from a man aged 25 to 45 in good health.

The CDR3: CASSKRLMNTEAFF. The CDR3 DNA reads TGTGCCAGTAGCAAGAGACTTATGAACACTGAAGCTTTCTTT. The V gene is TRBV19, the J gene TRBJ1-1; D remains ambiguous. Germline loops: CDR1 LNHDA, CDR2 SQIVND (reference sequence). CDR3 length: 14 amino acids. The V gene lost 6 bases and the J gene lost 0 bases, with 11 bases spanning the gap. Combining the CDR3 with reference TRBV19 and TRBJ1-1 gives the whole variable domain DGGITQSPKYLFRKEGQNVTLSCEQNLNHDAMYWYRQDPGQGLRLIYYSQIVNDFQKGDIAEGYSVSREKKESFPLTVTSAQKNPTAFYLCASSKRLMNTEAFFGQGTRLTVV.

The genes are TRBV5-6 and TRBJ2-3; the D is unclear. Germline values: CDR1 SGHDT, CDR2 YYEEEE. The CDR3 has 15 residues. Trimming stripped 1 base from V and 3 bases from J, with 12 bases between. The CDR3 DNA reads TGTGCCAGCAGCTTGCCGTCAGATCCAACAGATACGCAGTATTTT. It specifies CASSLPSDPTDTQYF.

Regarding this clone: This same CDR3 is encoded by further DNA sequences in the sample. This chain uses TRBV5-1 with TRBJ2-1, with no clear D. V dropped 0 bases and J dropped 8 bases, with 9 bases sitting between them. This CDR3 has 13 amino acids. Germline assignment: CDR1 SGHRS and CDR2 YFSETQ. The CDR3 DNA follows: TGCGCCAGCAGCTTGGAACGCGGATATGAGCAGTTCTTC. This gives the protein CASSLERGYEQFF.

The genes are TRBV28 and TRBJ2-7; possible D gene TRBD2, 5 bases. Between the trimmed V and J ends, which lost 4 bases and 4 bases, there was a span of 17 bases. In germline, CDR1 is MDHEN, CDR2 SYDVKM. The CDR3 consists of 15 residues. Here the CDR3 DNA reads TGTGCCAGCAGTTCCTTACTAGGCCCGAAGTACGAGCAGTACTTC. Translated: CASSSLLGPKYEQYF.

In its sample, this clone was seen once. V usage is TRBV4-3 and J usage is TRBJ2-1; D gene unclear. Germline V lookup: CDR1 LGHNA, CDR2 YSLEER. Trimming cost V 0 bases and J 5 bases, with 11 bases left between them. The CDR3 length is 15 residues. The CDR3 region is CASSQEGLLDNEQFF. For the CDR3, the DNA is TGCGCCAGCAGCCAAGAGGGTTTGCTGGACAATGAGCAGTTCTTC.

This sequence joins TRBV4-1 and TRBJ2-1; D is tentatively TRBD1 or TRBD2 (5 bases each). The CDR3 is 15 amino acids. V was cut by 0 bases and J by 5 bases, with 11 bases left in between. Germline V lookup: CDR1 MGHRA, CDR2 YSYEKL. CDR3 sequence: CASSQDRWGNNEQFF. The CDR3 region has the DNA TGCGCCAGCAGCCAAGATCGATGGGGGAACAATGAGCAGTTCTTC.

This chain links TRBV5-4 with TRBJ1-2, with a weak D call TRBD1 (5 bases). CDR3 length equals 14 residues. In germline, CDR1 is SGHNT, CDR2 YYREEE (reference sequence). The V and J ends lost 3 bases and 4 bases respectively, with 13 bases between them. DNA for the CDR3: TGTGCCAGCAGCTCGACAGCTATTGGCTATGGCTACACCTTC. Its protein is CASSSTAIGYGYTF.

This clone was recorded once. This chain uses TRBV29-1 with TRBJ2-3; D not certain. The V gene lost 3 bases and the J gene lost 3 bases, with 16 bases spanning the gap. This CDR3 has 15 residues. Germline V gives CDR1 SQVTM, CDR2 ANQGSEA. In DNA form, the CDR3 reads TGCAGCGTTGAGATGGGCAAAAAAGCGACAGATACGCAGTATTTT. Its translation: CSVEMGKKATDTQYF.

The CDR3 reads CASQIGTSGNEQYF. The CDR3 DNA reads TGTGCCTCCCAAATCGGGACTAGCGGGAACGAGCAGTACTTC. The chain recombines TRBV10-3 with TRBJ2-7; 13 bases match TRBD2. The CDR3 has 14 residues. V shed 11 bases and J 5 bases; nucleotides not matched to a gene: 9. The germline CDR1 and CDR2 sequences are ENHRY and SYGVKD.

The chain joins TRBV11-2 to TRBJ2-7, with D maybe TRBD2 (5 bases). Trimming took 5 bases from V and 1 from J, leaving 12 bases between them. There are 14 residues in the CDR3. The germline CDR1 and CDR2 sequences are SGHAT and FQNNGV. The CDR3 DNA reads as TGTGCCAGCAGCCCCCCGGGAAGTTCCTACGAGCAGTACTTC. Its protein product is CASSPPGSSYEQYF. Complete variable domain (other parts from reference TRBV11-2 and TRBJ2-7): EAGVAQSPRYKIIEKRQSVAFWCNPISGHATLYWYQQILGQGPKLLIQFQNNGVVDDSQLPKDRFSAERLKGVDSTLKIQPAKLEDSAVYLCASSPPGSSYEQYFGPGTRLTVT.

This clone showed up just once. The chain uses TRBV7-8 and TRBJ2-6; D is undetermined. V was clipped by 4 bases and J by 2 bases, with 9 bases between them. The CDR3 length is 15 residues. The germline CDR1 and CDR2 sequences are SGHVS and FQNEAQ. CDR3 DNA sequence: TGTGCCAGCAGCTCTGAACAAACTGGGGCCAACGTCCTGACTTTC. It encodes CASSSEQTGANVLTF.

The chain combines TRBV14 with TRBJ1-3, with a weak D call TRBD1 (5 bases). Germline V lookup: CDR1 SGHDN, CDR2 FVKESK. The germline V and J ends were trimmed by 0 bases and 0 bases, with 12 bases remaining between them. The CDR3 runs to 17 residues. The CDR3 sequence: CASSQEAKGFSGNTIYF. DNA of the CDR3: TGTGCCAGCAGCCAAGAGGCTAAGGGGTTCTCTGGAAACACCATATATTTT.

J is TRBJ2-1 and V is TRBV6-6, with D tentatively TRBD1 or TRBD2 (6 bases each). Looked up from germline, CDR1 is MNHNY and CDR2 is SVGAGI (reference sequence). The CDR3 runs 16 residues. Deletions cut 5 bases from V and 2 bases from J, with 16 bases between. The CDR3 here is CASSPAGQPTYNEQFF. The CDR3 nucleotides are TGTGCCAGCAGTCCTGCGGGACAACCCACCTACAATGAGCAGTTCTTC.

This clone occurred once. The chain carries TRBV28 and TRBJ2-2; D may be TRBD2 (5 bases). Germline-derived CDR1 and CDR2 are MDHEN and SYDVKM. V was shortened by 10 bases and J by 5 bases, with 23 bases between the two germline ends. This CDR3 contains 16 residues. CDR3 nucleotide sequence: TGTGCCACCTCGTGGGAGACATCCGCGTATACCGGGGAGCTGTTTTTT. Its translation is CATSWETSAYTGELFF.